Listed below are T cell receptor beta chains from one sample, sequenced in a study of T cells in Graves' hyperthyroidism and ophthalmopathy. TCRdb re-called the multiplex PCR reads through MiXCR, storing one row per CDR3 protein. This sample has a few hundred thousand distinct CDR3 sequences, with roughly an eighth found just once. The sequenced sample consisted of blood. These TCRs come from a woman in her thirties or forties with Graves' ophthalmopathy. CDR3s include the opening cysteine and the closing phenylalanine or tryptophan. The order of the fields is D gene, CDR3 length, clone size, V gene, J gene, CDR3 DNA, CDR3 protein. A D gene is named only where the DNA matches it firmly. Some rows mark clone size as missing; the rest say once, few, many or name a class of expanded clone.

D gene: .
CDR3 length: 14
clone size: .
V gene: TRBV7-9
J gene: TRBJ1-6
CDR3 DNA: TGTGCCAGCAGATTACGGGGGTATAATTCACCCCTCCACTTT
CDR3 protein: CASRLRGYNSPLHF

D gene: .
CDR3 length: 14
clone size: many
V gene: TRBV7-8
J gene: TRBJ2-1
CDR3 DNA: TGTGCCAGCAGCTTAGCGGAGTTGGCCAATGAGCAGTTCTTC
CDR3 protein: CASSLAELANEQFF

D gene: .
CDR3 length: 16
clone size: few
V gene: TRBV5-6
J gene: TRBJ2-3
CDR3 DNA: TGTGCCAGCAGCTCAAGAAGTGGTACGCGCACAGATACGCAGTATTTT
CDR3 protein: CASSSRSGTRTDTQYF

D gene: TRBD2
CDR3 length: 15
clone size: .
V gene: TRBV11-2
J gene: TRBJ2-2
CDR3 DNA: TGTGCCAGCAGCTTGACGGGGGGGAACACCGGGGAGCTGTTTTTT
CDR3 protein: CASSLTGGNTGELFF

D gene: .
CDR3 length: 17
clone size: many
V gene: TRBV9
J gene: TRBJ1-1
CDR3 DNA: TGTGCCAGCAGCGTAGTTCAAAGGTTTGAAGGGCTCACTGAAGCTTTCTTT
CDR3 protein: CASSVVQRFEGLTEAFF

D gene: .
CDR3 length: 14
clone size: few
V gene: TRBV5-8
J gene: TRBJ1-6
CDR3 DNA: TGTGCCAGCAGCCTGAGCTCCTATAATTCACCCCTCCACTTT
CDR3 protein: CASSLSSYNSPLHF

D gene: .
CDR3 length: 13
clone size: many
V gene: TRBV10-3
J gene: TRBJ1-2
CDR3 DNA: TGTGCCATCAGTGAGCCCCCCGGGGGGGGCTACACCTTC
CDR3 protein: CAISEPPGGGYTF

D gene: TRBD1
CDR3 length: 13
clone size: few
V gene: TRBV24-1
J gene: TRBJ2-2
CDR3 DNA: TGTGCCACCATGCAGGGGGCAGTTGGGGAGCTGTTTTTT
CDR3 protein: CATMQGAVGELFF

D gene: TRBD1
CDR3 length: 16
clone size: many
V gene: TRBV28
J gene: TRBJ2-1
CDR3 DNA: TGTGCCAGCAGTGGAGGGGAGACAGGGGCCTACAATGAGCAGTTCTTC
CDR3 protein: CASSGGETGAYNEQFF

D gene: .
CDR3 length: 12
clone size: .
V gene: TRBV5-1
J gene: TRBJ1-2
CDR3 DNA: TGCGCCAGCAGCCAGCTCGAGAGCGGCTACACCTTC
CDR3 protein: CASSQLESGYTF

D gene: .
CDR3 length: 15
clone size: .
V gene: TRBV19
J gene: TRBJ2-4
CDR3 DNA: TGTGCCAGTAGTGTCACAGGCACCGTGGGAAACATTCAGTACTTC
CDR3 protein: CASSVTGTVGNIQYF

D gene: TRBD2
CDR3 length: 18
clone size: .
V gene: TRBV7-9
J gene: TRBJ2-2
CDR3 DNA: TGTGCCAGCAGAGCCATGACTAGCGGGGGAGGTGTAACCGGGGAGCTGTTTTTT
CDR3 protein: CASRAMTSGGGVTGELFF

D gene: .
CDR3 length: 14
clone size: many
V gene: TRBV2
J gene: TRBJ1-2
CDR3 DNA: TGTGCCAGCAGTGAAGCCCCAGGGAACCATGGCTACACCTTC
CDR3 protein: CASSEAPGNHGYTF

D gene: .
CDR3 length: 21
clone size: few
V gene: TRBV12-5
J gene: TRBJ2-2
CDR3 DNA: TGTGCTAGTGGTTTGGGGGACTGGGCGGAGGGGAAGATCGCGAACACCGGGGAGCTGTTTTTT
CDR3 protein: CASGLGDWAEGKIANTGELFF

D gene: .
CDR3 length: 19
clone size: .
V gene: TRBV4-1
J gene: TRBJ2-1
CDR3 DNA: TGCGCCAGCAGCCAAGATTGGGGCGGGACCTCCCCGGGGTCCAATGAGCAGTTCTTC
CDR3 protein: CASSQDWGGTSPGSNEQFF

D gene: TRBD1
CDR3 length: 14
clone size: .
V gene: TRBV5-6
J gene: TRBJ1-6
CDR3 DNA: TGTGCCAGCAACCACAGGGGGCGGAATTCACCCCTCCACTTT
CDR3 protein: CASNHRGRNSPLHF

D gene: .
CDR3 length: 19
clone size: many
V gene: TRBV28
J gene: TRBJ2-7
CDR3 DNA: TGTGCCAGCAGTCAACTTAGAAGGAGGGCCGGGCGGGGGCCCTACGAGCAGTACTTC
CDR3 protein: CASSQLRRRAGRGPYEQYF

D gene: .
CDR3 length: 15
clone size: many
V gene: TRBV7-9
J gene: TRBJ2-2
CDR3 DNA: TGTGCCAGCAGCTTCCGGGTGCCAATTACCGGGGAGCTGTTTTTT
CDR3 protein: CASSFRVPITGELFF

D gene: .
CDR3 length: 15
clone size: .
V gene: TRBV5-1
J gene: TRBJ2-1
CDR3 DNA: TGCGCCAGCAGCTTGTCGGGGCCTACCTACAATGAGCAGTTCTTC
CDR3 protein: CASSLSGPTYNEQFF

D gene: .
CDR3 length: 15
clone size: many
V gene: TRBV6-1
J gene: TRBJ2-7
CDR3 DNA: TGTGCCAGCAGATATGCTCGGGACGGAACCTACGAGCAGTACTTC
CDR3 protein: CASRYARDGTYEQYF

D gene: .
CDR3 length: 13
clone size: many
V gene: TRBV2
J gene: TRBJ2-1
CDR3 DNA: TGTGCCAGCAGTGTTCGCTCCTACAATGAGCAGTTCTTC
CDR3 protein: CASSVRSYNEQFF

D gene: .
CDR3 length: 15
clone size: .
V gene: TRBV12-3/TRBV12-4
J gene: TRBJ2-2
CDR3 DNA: TGTGCCAGCAGTTTAGCGGCGCTGAACACCGGGGAGCTGTTTTTT
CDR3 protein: CASSLAALNTGELFF

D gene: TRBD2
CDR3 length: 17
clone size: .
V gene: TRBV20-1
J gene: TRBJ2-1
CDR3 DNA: TGCAGTCCTAGAGAGACGTCTAGCGGGGGGGCATGCAATGAGCAGTTCTTC
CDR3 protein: CSPRETSSGGACNEQFF

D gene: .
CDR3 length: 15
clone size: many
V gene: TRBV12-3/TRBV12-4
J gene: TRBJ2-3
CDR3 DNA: TGTGCCAGCAGCCATTCGACAGAGGGCACAGATACGCAGTATTTT
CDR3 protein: CASSHSTEGTDTQYF

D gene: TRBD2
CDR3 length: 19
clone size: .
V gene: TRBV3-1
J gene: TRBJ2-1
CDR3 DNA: TGTGTCAGCAGCCAAGGACTAGCGGGGGGGATCGTGTCCTACAATGAGCAGTTCTTC
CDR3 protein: CVSSQGLAGGIVSYNEQFF

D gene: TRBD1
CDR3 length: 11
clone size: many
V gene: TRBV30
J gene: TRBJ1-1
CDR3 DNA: TGTGCCTGGAAACAGGGGGCGAGGGCTTTCTTT
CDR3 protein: CAWKQGARAFF

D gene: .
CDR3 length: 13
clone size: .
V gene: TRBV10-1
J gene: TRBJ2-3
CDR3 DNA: TGCGCCAGCAGCGAGGGGATCTGGACTACGCAGTATTTT
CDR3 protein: CASSEGIWTTQYF

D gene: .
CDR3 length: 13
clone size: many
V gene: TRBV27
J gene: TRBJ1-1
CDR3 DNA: TGTGCCAGCAGTCCCATGATCGGGGGTGAAGCTTTCTTT
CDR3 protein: CASSPMIGGEAFF

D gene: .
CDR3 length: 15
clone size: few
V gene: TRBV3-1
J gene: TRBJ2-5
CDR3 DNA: TGTGCCAGCAGCCAAGTTGGGGGGGGGCAGGGGACCCAGTACTTC
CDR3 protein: CASSQVGGGQGTQYF

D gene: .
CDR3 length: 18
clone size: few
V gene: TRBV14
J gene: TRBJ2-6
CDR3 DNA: TGTGCCAGCAGCCAAGATGTCGCTCGGCTCTCTGGGGCCAACGTCCTGACTTTC
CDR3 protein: CASSQDVARLSGANVLTF

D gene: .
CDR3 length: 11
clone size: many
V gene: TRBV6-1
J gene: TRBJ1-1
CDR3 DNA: TGTGCCAGTCTCCAAAAGGGTGAAGCTTTCTTT
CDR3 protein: CASLQKGEAFF

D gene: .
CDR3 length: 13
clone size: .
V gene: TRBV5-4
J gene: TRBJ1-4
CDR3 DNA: TGTGCCAGCAGCTTTTCAGGGCGTGAAAAACTGTTTTTT
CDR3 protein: CASSFSGREKLFF

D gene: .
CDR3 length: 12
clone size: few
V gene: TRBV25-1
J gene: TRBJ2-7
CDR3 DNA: TGTGCCAGCAGAGGAGGTCATCTCGAGCAGTACTTC
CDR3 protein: CASRGGHLEQYF

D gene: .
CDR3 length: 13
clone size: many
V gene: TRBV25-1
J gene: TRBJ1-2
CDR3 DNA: TGTGCCAGCAGTCAACACAGGGTGGATGGCTACACCTTC
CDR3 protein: CASSQHRVDGYTF

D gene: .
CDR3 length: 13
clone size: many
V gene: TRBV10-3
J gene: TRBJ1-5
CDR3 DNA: TGTGCCATCCAGGAAGGTCAAGATCAGCCCCAGCATTTT
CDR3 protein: CAIQEGQDQPQHF

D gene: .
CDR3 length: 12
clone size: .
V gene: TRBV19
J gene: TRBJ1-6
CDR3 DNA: TGTGCCAGTAGTACAGCCGGTTCACCCCTCCACTTT
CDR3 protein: CASSTAGSPLHF

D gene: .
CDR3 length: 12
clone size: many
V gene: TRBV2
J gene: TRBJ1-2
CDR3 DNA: TGTGCCAGCAGTGAGTCACGCCGTGGCTACACCTTC
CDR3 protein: CASSESRRGYTF

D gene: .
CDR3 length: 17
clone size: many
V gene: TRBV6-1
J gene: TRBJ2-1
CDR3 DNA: TGTGCCAGCAGTGGTCCGACAGGCAGAACACGGTACAATGAGCAGTTCTTC
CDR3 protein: CASSGPTGRTRYNEQFF

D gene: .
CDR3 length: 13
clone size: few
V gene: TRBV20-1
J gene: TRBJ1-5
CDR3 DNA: TGCAGTGCTAACCCTCATAGCAATCAGCCCCAGCATTTT
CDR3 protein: CSANPHSNQPQHF

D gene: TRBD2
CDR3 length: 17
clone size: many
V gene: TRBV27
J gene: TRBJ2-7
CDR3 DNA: TGTGCCAGCAGTTCTACCTGGACTAGCGGGAGCTCCTACGAGCAGTACTTC
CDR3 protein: CASSSTWTSGSSYEQYF

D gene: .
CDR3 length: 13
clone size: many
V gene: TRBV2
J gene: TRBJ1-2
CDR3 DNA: TGTGCCAGCAGTGAAACCTCGAACTATGGCTACACCTTC
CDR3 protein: CASSETSNYGYTF

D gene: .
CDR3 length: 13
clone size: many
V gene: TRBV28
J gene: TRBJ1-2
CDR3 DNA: TGTGCCAGCAGTTTAAAGGTTAACTATGGCTACACCTTC
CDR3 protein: CASSLKVNYGYTF

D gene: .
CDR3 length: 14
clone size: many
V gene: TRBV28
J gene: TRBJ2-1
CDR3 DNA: TGTGCCAGCAGTTTAACCCTGGGGGGTATCGAGCAGTTCTTC
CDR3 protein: CASSLTLGGIEQFF